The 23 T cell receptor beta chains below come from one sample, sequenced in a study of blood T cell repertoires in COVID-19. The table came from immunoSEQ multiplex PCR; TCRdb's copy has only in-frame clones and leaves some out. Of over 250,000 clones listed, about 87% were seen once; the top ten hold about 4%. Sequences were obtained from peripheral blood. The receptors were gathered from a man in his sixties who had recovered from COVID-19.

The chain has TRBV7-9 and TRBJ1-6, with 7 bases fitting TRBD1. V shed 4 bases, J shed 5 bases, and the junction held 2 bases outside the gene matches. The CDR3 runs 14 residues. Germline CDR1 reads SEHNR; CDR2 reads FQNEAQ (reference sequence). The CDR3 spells CASSSTGNNSPLHF. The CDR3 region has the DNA TGTGCCAGCAGCTCGACAGGGAATAATTCACCCCTCCACTTT.

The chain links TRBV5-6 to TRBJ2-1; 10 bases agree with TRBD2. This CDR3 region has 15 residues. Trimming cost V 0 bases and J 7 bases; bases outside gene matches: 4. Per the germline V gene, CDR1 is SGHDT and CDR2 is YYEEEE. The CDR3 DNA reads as TGTGCCAGCAGCTTGGTGCTAGCGGGGGTAAATGAGCAGTTCTTC. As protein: CASSLVLAGVNEQFF.

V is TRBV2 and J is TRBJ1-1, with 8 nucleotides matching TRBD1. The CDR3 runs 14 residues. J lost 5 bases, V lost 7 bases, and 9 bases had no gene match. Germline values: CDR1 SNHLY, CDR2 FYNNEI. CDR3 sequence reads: CASNGQGARTEAFF. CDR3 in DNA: TGTGCCAGCAATGGGCAGGGGGCGCGGACTGAAGCTTTCTTT.

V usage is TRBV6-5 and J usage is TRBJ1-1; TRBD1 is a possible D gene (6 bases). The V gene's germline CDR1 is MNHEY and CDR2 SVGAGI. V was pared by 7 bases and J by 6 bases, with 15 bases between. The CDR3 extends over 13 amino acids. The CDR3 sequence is CASITGLVAEAFF. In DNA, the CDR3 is TGTGCCAGCATCACAGGGTTAGTGGCTGAAGCTTTCTTT.

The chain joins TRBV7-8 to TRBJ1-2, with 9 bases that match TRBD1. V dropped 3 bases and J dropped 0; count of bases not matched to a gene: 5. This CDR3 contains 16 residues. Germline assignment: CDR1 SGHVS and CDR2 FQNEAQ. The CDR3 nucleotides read TGTGCCAGCAGCTTCGGGACAGGGACAACTAACTATGGCTACACCTTC. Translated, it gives CASSFGTGTTNYGYTF.

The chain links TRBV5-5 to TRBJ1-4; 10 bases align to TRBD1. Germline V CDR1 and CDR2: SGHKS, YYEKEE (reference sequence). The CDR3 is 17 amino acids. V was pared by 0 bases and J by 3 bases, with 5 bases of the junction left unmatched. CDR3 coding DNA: TGTGCCAGCAGCTTGGTGACAGGGGGCTCTGCTAATGAAAAACTGTTTTTT. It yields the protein CASSLVTGGSANEKLFF.

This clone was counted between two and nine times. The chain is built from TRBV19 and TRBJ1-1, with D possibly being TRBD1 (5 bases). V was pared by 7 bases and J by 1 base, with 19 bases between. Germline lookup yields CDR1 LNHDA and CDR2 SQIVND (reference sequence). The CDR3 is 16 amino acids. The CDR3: CASNDLPTDANTEAFF. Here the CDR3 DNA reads TGTGCCAGTAACGATCTTCCGACAGACGCGAACACTGAAGCTTTCTTT.

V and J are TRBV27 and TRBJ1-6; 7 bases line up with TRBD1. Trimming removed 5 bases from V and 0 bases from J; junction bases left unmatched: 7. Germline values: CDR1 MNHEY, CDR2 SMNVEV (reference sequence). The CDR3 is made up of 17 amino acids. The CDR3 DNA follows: TGTGCCAGCAGTCGTATGGACAGGAGCTCCTATAATTCACCCCTCCACTTT. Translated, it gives CASSRMDRSSYNSPLHF.

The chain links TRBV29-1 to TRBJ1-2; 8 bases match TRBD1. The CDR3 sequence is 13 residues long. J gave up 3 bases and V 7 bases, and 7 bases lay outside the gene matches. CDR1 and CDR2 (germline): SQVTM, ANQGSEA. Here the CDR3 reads CSDEQGGDYGYTF. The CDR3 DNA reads TGCAGCGACGAACAGGGGGGTGACTATGGCTACACCTTC.

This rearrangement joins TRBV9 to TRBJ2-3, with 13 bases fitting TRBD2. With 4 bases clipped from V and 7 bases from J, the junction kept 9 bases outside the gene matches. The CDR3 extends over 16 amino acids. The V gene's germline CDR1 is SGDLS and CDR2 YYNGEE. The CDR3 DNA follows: TGTGCCAGCAGCCCACAACTAGCGGGGGGGCCATATACGCAGTATTTT. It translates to CASSPQLAGGPYTQYF.

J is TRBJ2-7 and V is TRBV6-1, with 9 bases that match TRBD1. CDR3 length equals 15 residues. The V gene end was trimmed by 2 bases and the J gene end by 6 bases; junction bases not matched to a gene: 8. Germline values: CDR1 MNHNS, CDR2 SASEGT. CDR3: CASSELGQGFSEQYF. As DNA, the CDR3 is TGTGCCAGCAGTGAACTGGGACAGGGTTTTTCCGAGCAGTACTTC.

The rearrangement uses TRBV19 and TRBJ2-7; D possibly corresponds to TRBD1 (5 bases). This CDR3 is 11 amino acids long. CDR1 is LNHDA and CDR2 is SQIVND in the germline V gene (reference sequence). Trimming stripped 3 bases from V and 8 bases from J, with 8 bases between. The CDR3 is CASSIQGKQYF. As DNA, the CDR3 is TGTGCCAGTAGTATTCAGGGTAAGCAGTACTTC.

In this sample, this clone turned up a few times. CDR3 amino acids: CASSYSGTREQYF. Written as DNA, the CDR3 is TGTGCCAGCAGTTACTCCGGGACTCGGGAGCAGTACTTC. The genes are TRBV6-5 and TRBJ2-7; D may be TRBD2 (6 bases). The length of the CDR3 is 13 residues. Germline CDR1 MNHEY, CDR2 SVGAGI. Trimming took 0 bases from V and 7 from J, leaving 10 bases between them.

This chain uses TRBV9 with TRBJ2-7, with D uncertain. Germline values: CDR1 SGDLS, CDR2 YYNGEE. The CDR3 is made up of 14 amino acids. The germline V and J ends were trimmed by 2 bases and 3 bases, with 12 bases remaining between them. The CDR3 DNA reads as TGTGCCAGCAGCGTGTCGGCAGGCCTCTACGAGCAGTACTTC. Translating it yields CASSVSAGLYEQYF.

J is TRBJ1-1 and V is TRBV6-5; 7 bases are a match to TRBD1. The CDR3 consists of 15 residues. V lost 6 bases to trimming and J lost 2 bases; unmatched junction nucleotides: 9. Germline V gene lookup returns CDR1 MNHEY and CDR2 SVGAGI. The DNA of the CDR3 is TGTGCCAGCAGGAGCATCGGGACAGATAACACTGAAGCTTTCTTT. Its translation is CASRSIGTDNTEAFF.

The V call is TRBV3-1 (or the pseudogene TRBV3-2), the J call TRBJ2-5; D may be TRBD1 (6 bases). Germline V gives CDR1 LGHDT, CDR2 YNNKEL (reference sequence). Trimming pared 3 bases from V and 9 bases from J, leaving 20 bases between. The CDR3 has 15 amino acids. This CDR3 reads CASSQLMGALVPQYF. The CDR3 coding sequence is TGTGCCAGCAGCCAGCTTATGGGGGCCCTCGTGCCCCAGTACTTC.

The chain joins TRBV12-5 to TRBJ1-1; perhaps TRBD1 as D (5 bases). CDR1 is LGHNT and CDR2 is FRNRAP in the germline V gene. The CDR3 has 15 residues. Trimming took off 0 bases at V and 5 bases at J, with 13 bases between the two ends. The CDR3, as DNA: TGTGCTAGTGGTTTGGTTCAGGGCAGTTTAACTGAAGCTTTCTTT. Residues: CASGLVQGSLTEAFF.

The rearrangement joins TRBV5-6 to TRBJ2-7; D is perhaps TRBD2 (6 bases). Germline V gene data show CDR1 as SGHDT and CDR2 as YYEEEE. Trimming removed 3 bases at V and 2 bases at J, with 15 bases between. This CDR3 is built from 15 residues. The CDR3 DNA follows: TGTGCCAGCAGCTCCCCTTCGGGGGTTGCCTACGAGCAGTACTTC. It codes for CASSSPSGVAYEQYF. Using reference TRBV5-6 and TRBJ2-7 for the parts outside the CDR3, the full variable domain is DAGVTQSPTHLIKTRGQQVTLRCSPKSGHDTVSWYQQALGQGPQFIFQYYEEEERQRGNFPDRFSGHQFPNYSSELNVNALLLGDSALYLCASSSPSGVAYEQYFGPGTRLTVT.

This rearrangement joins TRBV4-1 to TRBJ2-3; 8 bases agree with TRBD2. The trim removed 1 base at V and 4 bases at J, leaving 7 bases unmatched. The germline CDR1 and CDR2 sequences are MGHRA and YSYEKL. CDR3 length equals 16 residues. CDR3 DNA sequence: TGCGCCAGCAGCCAAGGGTTCGGCGGGGGGCCAGATACGCAGTATTTT. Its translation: CASSQGFGGGPDTQYF.

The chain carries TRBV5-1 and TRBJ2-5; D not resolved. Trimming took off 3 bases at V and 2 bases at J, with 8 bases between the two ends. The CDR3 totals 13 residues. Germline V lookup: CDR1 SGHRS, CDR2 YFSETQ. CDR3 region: CASSSYHQETQYF. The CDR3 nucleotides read TGCGCCAGCAGCTCCTATCATCAAGAGACCCAGTACTTC.

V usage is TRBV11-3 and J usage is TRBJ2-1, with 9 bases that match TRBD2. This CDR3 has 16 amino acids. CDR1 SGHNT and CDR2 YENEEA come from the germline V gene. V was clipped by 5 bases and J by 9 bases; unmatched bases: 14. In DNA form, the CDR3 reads TGTGCCAGCAGCACACGAGCGGGGGGTCTCTGGGGTGAGCAGTTCTTC. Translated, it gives CASSTRAGGLWGEQFF.

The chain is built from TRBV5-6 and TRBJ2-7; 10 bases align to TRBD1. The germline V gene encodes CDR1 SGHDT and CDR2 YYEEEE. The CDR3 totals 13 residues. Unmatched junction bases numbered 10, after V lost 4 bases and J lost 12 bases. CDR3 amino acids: CASSRGTGEILYF. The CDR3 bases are TGTGCCAGCAGCCGTGGGACAGGGGAGATTTTGTACTTC.

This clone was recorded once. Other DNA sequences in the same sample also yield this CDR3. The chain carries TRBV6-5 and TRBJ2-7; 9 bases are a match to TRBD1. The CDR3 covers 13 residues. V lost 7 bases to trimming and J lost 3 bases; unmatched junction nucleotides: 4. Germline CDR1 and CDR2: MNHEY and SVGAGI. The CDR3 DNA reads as TGTGCCAGCACAAGACAGGGGGGCTACGAGCAGTACTTC. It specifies CASTRQGGYEQYF.